These 17 T cell receptor beta chains were sequenced from one sample in a study of OX40 agonist ivuxolimab in advanced cancers. Receptor libraries were prepared by the immunoSEQ multiplex PCR assay. In TCRdb, the immuneACCESS table is reduced to in-frame sequences with V and J assigned. These tables do not hold every clone; where another copy was compared, an unresolved V gene accounts for under half, and the others remain unexplained. This sample comprises about 87,000 clones, less than 90% of them detected only once. Of the sample, about 0.8% is held by the ten largest clones. The source was CD4+ or CD8+ T cells sorted from blood, collected in a trial of the OX40 agonist ivuxolimab. The origin of the receptors is an adult with an advanced solid tumor such as melanoma, head and neck, liver or kidney cancer.

The rearrangement links TRBV5-1 to TRBJ1-3; D is unresolved. Looked up from germline, CDR1 is SGHRS and CDR2 is YFSETQ. V shed 4 bases and J shed 0 bases, with 8 bases lying between them. The CDR3 is 14 residues long. DNA for the CDR3: TGCGCCAGCAGCGAAGGGAGCTCTGGAAACACCATATATTTT. Protein: CASSEGSSGNTIYF.

The V and J genes are TRBV19 and TRBJ2-3; 10 bases align to TRBD2. CDR1 LNHDA and CDR2 SQIVND come from the germline V gene (reference sequence). Trimming took 5 bases from V and 5 from J; bases not matched to a gene: 13. The CDR3 sequence is 17 residues long. In DNA, the CDR3 is TGTGCCAGTAGTGTGCACAGCGGGGGGGCCCGAGTAGATACGCAGTATTTT. This codes for CASSVHSGGARVDTQYF.

The chain is built from TRBV4-1 and TRBJ2-3; D call uncertain. Trimming removed 5 bases at V and 1 base at J, with 13 bases between. Germline CDR1 reads MGHRA; CDR2 reads YSYEKL. The CDR3 totals 15 residues. The CDR3 loop is CASSMRRGGTDTQYF. Written as DNA, the CDR3 is TGCGCCAGCAGCATGCGCAGAGGAGGCACAGATACGCAGTATTTT.

The chain uses TRBV5-1 and TRBJ2-2; D not certain. V gave up 0 bases and J gave up 4 bases, with 13 bases separating them. Germline assignment: CDR1 SGHRS and CDR2 YFSETQ. The CDR3 is made up of 16 amino acids. The CDR3 reads CASSLVPGKVTGELFF. Written as DNA, the CDR3 is TGCGCCAGCAGCTTGGTTCCTGGTAAGGTCACCGGGGAGCTGTTTTTT.

V is TRBV15 and J is TRBJ1-3, with 7 bases identical to TRBD1. The germline V gene encodes CDR1 LNHNV and CDR2 YYDKDF (reference sequence). The V and J ends lost 4 bases and 4 bases, in that order; junction bases with no gene match: 10. The CDR3 covers 16 residues. This CDR3 is CATSKRQGSAGNTIYF. The CDR3 region has the DNA TGTGCCACCAGCAAAAGACAGGGATCAGCAGGAAACACCATATATTTT.

This chain uses TRBV19 with TRBJ1-6; a weak D match, TRBD1 (5 bases). Per germline, CDR1 LNHDA and CDR2 SQIVND (reference sequence). V was shortened by 8 bases and J by 6 bases, with 17 bases between the two germline ends. The CDR3 is 15 amino acids. CDR3 sequence (DNA): TGTGCCAGTCAAGACGGGACTACCAGTAATTCACCCCTCCACTTT. Residues: CASQDGTTSNSPLHF.

The rearrangement uses TRBV15 and TRBJ2-2, with D possibly TRBD1 on 6 matching bases. CDR1 is LNHNV, CDR2 YYDKDF, per germline (reference sequence). Trimming cost V 6 bases and J 0 bases, with 11 bases left between them. The CDR3 is 15 residues long. CDR3: CATRGGQTNTGELFF. The CDR3 DNA reads TGTGCCACCAGGGGTGGACAGACGAACACCGGGGAGCTGTTTTTT.

The V and J genes are TRBV5-1 and TRBJ2-7, with 8 bases that match TRBD1. V was pared by 4 bases and J by 1 base, with 4 bases of the junction left unmatched. CDR3 size: 14 residues. CDR1 is SGHRS, CDR2 YFSETQ, per germline. The CDR3 is CASSDRDRSYEQYF. The CDR3 DNA is TGCGCCAGCAGCGACCGGGACAGGTCCTACGAGCAGTACTTC.

The CDR3 DNA sequence: TGTGCCAGCAGCTTATACCTTGGGGGCGGCCCAGATACGCAGTATTTT. Amino acids: CASSLYLGGGPDTQYF. V usage is TRBV7-3 and J usage is TRBJ2-3, with TRBD1 as a possible D gene (6 bases). With 2 bases removed from V and 4 bases from J, the gap between germline ends came to 16 bases. Germline V gene data show CDR1 as SGHTA and CDR2 as FQGTGA. CDR3 size: 16 residues. The entire variable domain, with the rest obtained from reference TRBV7-3 and TRBJ2-3, is as follows: GAGVSQTPSNKVTEKGKYVELRCDPISGHTALYWYRQSLGQGPEFLIYFQGTGAADDSGLPNDRFFAVRPEGSVSTLKIQRTERGDSAVYLCASSLYLGGGPDTQYFGPGTRLTVL.

This clone came up a few times. V usage is TRBV9 and J usage is TRBJ1-2; no reliable D call. The CDR3 consists of 15 residues. With 0 bases removed from V and 1 base from J, the gap between germline ends came to 10 bases. The germline V gene has CDR1 SGDLS and CDR2 YYNGEE. The CDR3 loop reads CASSVASTYNYGYTF. Here the CDR3 DNA reads TGTGCCAGCAGCGTAGCTTCAACCTATAACTATGGCTACACCTTC.

The rearrangement uses TRBV29-1 and TRBJ2-7; 7 bases map to TRBD1. CDR1 and CDR2 from the germline V gene are SQVTM and ANQGSEA. The CDR3 has 12 amino acids. V shed 7 bases and J 2 bases; nucleotides not matched to a gene: 5. The CDR3 DNA follows: TGCAGCGCACGGACAGGAACCTACGAGCAGTACTTC. Encoded protein: CSARTGTYEQYF.

The V and J genes are TRBV5-4 and TRBJ1-1, with TRBD1 matching over 7 bases. Germline CDR1 and CDR2: SGHNT and YYREEE (reference sequence). The CDR3 extends over 12 amino acids. V was clipped by 6 bases and J by 8 bases; unmatched bases: 7. The CDR3 region has the DNA TGTGCCAGCACATACAACAGGGGAGAAGCTTTCTTT. Protein product: CASTYNRGEAFF.

In its sample, this clone was seen once. The J gene is TRBJ1-1, the V gene TRBV12-5; 7 bases align to TRBD1. V was pared by 6 bases and J by 5 bases, with 6 bases of the junction left unmatched. The CDR3 extends over 13 amino acids. Per germline, CDR1 LGHNT and CDR2 FRNRAP. The CDR3 DNA reads TGTGCTAGTGGCCAGACAGGGTGGACTGAAGCTTTCTTT. It encodes CASGQTGWTEAFF.

This clone turned up a few times. This rearrangement joins TRBV30 to TRBJ1-2; D uncertain. V lost 8 bases and J 1 base, leaving 8 bases between the germline ends. CDR3 length: 11 amino acids. CDR1 is GTSNPN and CDR2 is SVGIG in the germline V gene (reference sequence). The CDR3 nucleotides read TGTGCCCGTCGCGTTAACTATGGCTACACCTTC. Amino acid sequence: CARRVNYGYTF.

Only a few counts were recorded for this clone. The rearrangement uses TRBV4-3 and TRBJ1-1, with 8 bases matching TRBD1. V was clipped by 2 bases and J by 1 base; unmatched bases: 3. Germline V lookup: CDR1 LGHNA, CDR2 YSLEER. This CDR3 has 15 amino acids. For the CDR3, the DNA is TGCGCCAGCAGCCAACCGGGACAGGCGAACACTGAAGCTTTCTTT. As protein: CASSQPGQANTEAFF.

J is TRBJ1-3 and V is TRBV19; TRBD1 aligns across 9 bases. The CDR3 is 16 amino acids. The V segment lost 11 bases and the J segment 1 base; nucleotides outside the gene matches: 12. Germline CDR1 is LNHDA and CDR2 is SQIVND (reference sequence). Here the CDR3 reads CAASRPTGGSGNTIYF. CDR3 nucleotide sequence: TGTGCCGCATCCCGCCCGACAGGGGGATCTGGAAACACCATATATTTT.

The CDR3 bases are TGTGCCAGCAGTTCCGTACGGACGGAAACCGCGGAGACCCAGTACTTC. Its translation: CASSSVRTETAETQYF. V usage is TRBV5-4 and J usage is TRBJ2-5; the D is unclear. The CDR3 length is 16 residues. V was shortened by 5 bases and J by 5 bases, with 22 bases between the two germline ends. Germline-derived CDR1 and CDR2 are SGHNT and YYREEE (reference sequence).